This T cell receptor (beta chain) comes out of a study of blood T cells in healthy people across ages. Trimming at V came to 2 bases and at J to 6 bases, leaving 5 bases not matched to a gene. In germline, CDR1 is SGHTA, CDR2 FQGNSA. The CDR3 runs 14 residues. A second PCR, run for roughly 7 to 11 cycles, used a sample-barcoded 5' primer plus a J-beta primer mix. TCRdb analysed the 5' RACE reads with MiXCR anew, one entry per CDR3 protein. Of roughly 2 million distinct CDR3 sequences in the sample, roughly 49% are singletons; the top ten hold approximately 2.1%. Material: blood. The sequence was obtained from a woman in her 40s in good health. V and J are TRBV7-2 and TRBJ2-7, with 9 bases identical to TRBD2. The CDR3 spells CASSLSLAGAEQYF. In nucleotides, the CDR3 is TGTGCCAGCAGCTTAAGTTTAGCGGGGGCCGAGCAGTACTTC.